The clone carrying this T cell receptor beta chain ranks as medium-sized. Antigen unknown. Primers included in the PCR were 60 Vbeta and 13 Jbeta primers. Sequenced by immunoSEQ multiplex PCR; TCRdb stores in-frame clones only, minus some. The table includes 150,000 to 200,000 clones, less than 90% detected once. These data are taken from a study of cytomegalovirus exposure and HLA in healthy donors. Study findings and constraints: Compared with the approximately 670-donor mean, an Asian-associated ancestry cluster reportedly had fewer N-insertions, according to a later analysis.

Germline loops: CDR1 LNHNV, CDR2 YYDKDF (reference sequence). The CDR3 spans 18 residues. With V trimmed by 8 bases and J by 5 bases, 17 bases remained unmatched. The chain is built from TRBV15 and TRBJ2-5; TRBD2 aligns across 13 bases. The sequencing input was PBMCs. This TCR was recovered from a man in his late teens or twenties in good health and CMV-seronegative. CDR3 nucleotide sequence: TGTGCCACCTCTGGGGGACTAGCGGGGATGGGTCCTAGGGAGACCCAGTACTTC. Residues: CATSGGLAGMGPRETQYF.